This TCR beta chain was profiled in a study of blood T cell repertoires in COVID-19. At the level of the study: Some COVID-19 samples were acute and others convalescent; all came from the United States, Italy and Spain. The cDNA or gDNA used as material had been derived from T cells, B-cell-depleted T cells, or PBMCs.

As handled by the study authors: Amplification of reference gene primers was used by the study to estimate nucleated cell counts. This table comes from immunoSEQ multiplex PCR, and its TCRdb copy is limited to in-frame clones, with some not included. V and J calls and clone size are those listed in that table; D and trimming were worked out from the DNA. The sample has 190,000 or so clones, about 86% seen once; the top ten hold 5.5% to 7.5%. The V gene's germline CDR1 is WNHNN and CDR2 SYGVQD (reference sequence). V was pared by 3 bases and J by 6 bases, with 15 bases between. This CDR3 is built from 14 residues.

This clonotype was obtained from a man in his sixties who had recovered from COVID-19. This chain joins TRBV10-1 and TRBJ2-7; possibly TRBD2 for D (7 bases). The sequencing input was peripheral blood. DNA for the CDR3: TGCGCCAGCAGTGAAGGGACAAGGGAGGGCGAGCAGTACTTC. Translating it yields CASSEGTREGEQYF.